A selection of T cell receptor beta chains follows, all from one sample in a study of a mutant IDH1 vaccine in newly diagnosed glioma. Their antigens are not known. Clones were sequenced by immunoSEQ multiplex PCR, and TCRdb holds only the in-frame ones, with some missing. The sample shows about 40,000 clones, 65% to 80% of them seen only once. The input for sequencing was PBMCs, taken from a glioma patient whose treatment included an IDH1 peptide vaccine. The receptor set was obtained from a man aged 50-59 years with glioma. Each CDR3 is given with its conserved first and last residue. D genes are given only for firm matches. Clone size is stated in some rows and not others, as once, few, many or a class when expanded.

. | TRBJ1-6 | TRBD1 | TRBV30 | TGTGCCTGGGGGACAGCCTATAATTCACCCCTCCACTTT | CAWGTAYNSPLHF
. | TRBJ1-2 | . | TRBV5-6 | TGTGCCAGCAGCGCCTACAGGGACGGCTACACCTTC | CASSAYRDGYTF
few | TRBJ2-7 | . | TRBV6-1 | TGTGCCAGCAGTGAAGGTCTAACCTACGAGCAGTACTTC | CASSEGLTYEQYF
. | TRBJ2-7 | TRBD2 | TRBV11-2 | TGTGCCAGCAGAAGACTAGCGGGGACCTACGAGCAGTACTTC | CASRRLAGTYEQYF
. | TRBJ2-3 | TRBD2 | TRBV6-5 | TGTGCCAGCAAGCCCCGGACTAGTAACACAGATACGCAGTATTTT | CASKPRTSNTDTQYF
. | TRBJ1-1 | . | TRBV7-9 | TGTGCCAGCTCGAGCGGGGCTGAAGCTTTCTTT | CASSSGAEAFF
. | TRBJ2-7 | TRBD2 | TRBV7-8 | TGTGCCAGCAGTTTTAGCGGGGAGCAGTACTTC | CASSFSGEQYF
. | TRBJ1-2 | . | TRBV28 | TGTGCCAGCACGGGGGGGGGCCTTCTAGGCTACACCTTC | CASTGGGLLGYTF
few | TRBJ2-1 | TRBD1 | TRBV7-9 | TGTGCCAGCAGCTTAGGGACAGGGGGCGGGGAGCAGTTCTTC | CASSLGTGGGEQFF
. | TRBJ2-3 | TRBD2 | TRBV2 | TGTGCCAGCAGTCCGGACTTAGCGGGGGGCCGGGATACGCAGTATTTT | CASSPDLAGGRDTQYF
few | TRBJ1-3 | . | TRBV9 | TGTGCCAGCAGCGTCGGCAGTATCTCTGGAAACACCATATATTTT | CASSVGSISGNTIYF
. | TRBJ2-6 | . | TRBV4-2 | TGTGCCAGCAGCCAAGATCAGGGCTACGGCGCTGGGGCCAACGTCCTGACTTTC | CASSQDQGYGAGANVLTF
few | TRBJ1-2 | . | TRBV19 | TGTGCCAGTACGATCAGGGAGGACTATGGCTACACCTTC | CASTIREDYGYTF
. | TRBJ2-1 | TRBD2 | TRBV9 | TGTGCCAGCAGCGTACTATCTAGCGGGTACAATGAGCAGTTCTTC | CASSVLSSGYNEQFF
once | TRBJ2-1 | . | TRBV27 | TGTGCCAGCGGATACGGTAACAATGAGCAGTTCTTC | CASGYGNNEQFF
. | TRBJ1-1 | . | TRBV5-6 | TGTGCCAGCAGCCGGACGTTGAACACTGAAGCTTTCTTT | CASSRTLNTEAFF
. | TRBJ2-7 | . | TRBV29-1 | TGCAGCGTTGTGGCTCAGACCGGGTACGAGCAGTACTTC | CSVVAQTGYEQYF
. | TRBJ1-2 | . | TRBV5-1 | TGCGCCAGCAGCTTGGAAGGGGGTCTGGACTATGGCTACACCTTC | CASSLEGGLDYGYTF
. | TRBJ2-3 | . | TRBV7-9 | TGTGCCAGCAGCTTAAGTAGGAACCCCACGCAGTATTTT | CASSLSRNPTQYF
. | TRBJ1-2 | TRBD1 | TRBV27 | TGTGCCAGCAGTTCGGACTACAGGGGCGGTCCCTATGGCTACACCTTC | CASSSDYRGGPYGYTF
. | TRBJ1-4 | . | TRBV7-9 | TGTGCCAGCAGCTCCCTCGACACGGGGGGAAAACTGTTTTTT | CASSSLDTGGKLFF
. | TRBJ2-1 | TRBD2 | TRBV4-3 | TGCGCCAGCAGACCCACTAGCGGGGCGGGAGAGCAGTTCTTC | CASRPTSGAGEQFF
once | TRBJ2-1 | . | TRBV7-2 | TGTGCCAGCACCCGAGGTCGGGGAGGAGAGCAGTTCTTC | CASTRGRGGEQFF
. | TRBJ2-7 | . | TRBV7-3 | TGTGCCAGCAGACTCGGGGGGCAGGGAAGGGGCGAGCAGTACTTC | CASRLGGQGRGEQYF
. | TRBJ1-1 | . | TRBV10-2 | TGCGCCAGCAGTTACTCCGGGGGGCTGGGTGAAGCTTTCTTT | CASSYSGGLGEAFF
. | TRBJ1-5 | . | TRBV7-8 | TGTGCCAGCCGTTTGGGGGCGAGCAATCAGCCCCAGCATTTT | CASRLGASNQPQHF
. | TRBJ1-2 | . | TRBV4-1 | TGCGCCAGCAGCCAAGGGGATGTGTGGGCGCGGGGCTACACCTTC | CASSQGDVWARGYTF
. | TRBJ1-1 | TRBD1 | TRBV27 | TGTGCCAGCAGTCTATATTCCCTCATCACAGGGGGCGCTGAAGCTTTCTTT | CASSLYSLITGGAEAFF
. | TRBJ2-7 | . | TRBV13 | TGTGCCAGCAGCTTAGTAGGGCAGGGGAGCTCCTACGAGCAGTACTTC | CASSLVGQGSSYEQYF
. | TRBJ2-3 | . | TRBV7-9 | TGTGCCAGCAGCTTAGAAGGCTCCGAGACTACGCAGTATTTT | CASSLEGSETTQYF
. | TRBJ1-5 | . | TRBV7-8 | TGTGCCAGCAGCCCTACCAGGGGACGATTGCCCCAGCATTTT | CASSPTRGRLPQHF
few | TRBJ2-2 | . | TRBV7-2 | TGTGCCAGCAGAAGACCCACCGGGGAGCTGTTTTTT | CASRRPTGELFF
. | TRBJ1-5 | . | TRBV9 | TGTGCCAGCAGCGTAGGGTCGGCAGCAAATCAGCCCCAGCATTTT | CASSVGSAANQPQHF
. | TRBJ2-7 | TRBD1 | TRBV2 | TGTGCCAGCAGATGGGTCAGGGGGCTCGACGAGCAGTACTTC | CASRWVRGLDEQYF
. | TRBJ1-2 | . | TRBV5-1 | TGCGCCAGCAGCCGAGGAGAATATGGCTACACCTTC | CASSRGEYGYTF
. | TRBJ1-2 | TRBD1 | TRBV5-6 | TGTGCCAGCAGCTTGGGGGGACAGGGGGCTAACTATGGCTACACCTTC | CASSLGGQGANYGYTF
few | TRBJ1-1 | . | TRBV5-6 | TGTGCCAGCAGTACGAAGGCAGGCATCAACGGTGAAGCTTTCTTT | CASSTKAGINGEAFF
. | TRBJ1-2 | . | TRBV5-4 | TGTGCCAGCAGCTTGTTGAGGGGGGGCGGTGGCTACACCTTC | CASSLLRGGGGYTF
. | TRBJ2-7 | TRBD1 | TRBV7-2 | TGTGCCAGCAGCTTAAGAGGGTCGGGACAGACCTACGAGCAGTACTTC | CASSLRGSGQTYEQYF
. | TRBJ1-1 | . | TRBV4-3 | TGCGCCAGCAGCCCGACAACTTTTGGGAACACTGAAGCTTTCTTT | CASSPTTFGNTEAFF
. | TRBJ1-2 | . | TRBV28 | TGTGCCAGCAGTGCTAGGGACACAGATGGCTACACCTTC | CASSARDTDGYTF
. | TRBJ1-5 | . | TRBV29-1 | TGCAGCGTTGAAAGGCGGGCAGGCTGGAAACAGCCCCAGCATTTT | CSVERRAGWKQPQHF
. | TRBJ1-1 | . | TRBV29-1 | TGCAGCGTTCGGACAGCTAACTACGAGAACACTGAAGCTTTCTTT | CSVRTANYENTEAFF
. | TRBJ2-3 | . | TRBV15 | TGTGCCACCAGCAGGACAGGGGAGGGAGATACGCAGTATTTT | CATSRTGEGDTQYF
. | TRBJ1-1 | TRBD1 | TRBV19 | TGTGCCAGTACCCGAACCGGGACAGCGAACACTGAAGCTTTCTTT | CASTRTGTANTEAFF